These T cell receptor beta chains were read from a single sample in a study of OX40 agonist ivuxolimab in advanced cancers. Profiled with immunoSEQ multiplex PCR; TCRdb holds only in-frame clones, not every one. The data hold some 45,000 clones, with roughly 90% observed a single time. The sequencing used CD4+ or CD8+ T cells sorted from blood, collected in a trial of the OX40 agonist ivuxolimab. These receptors were obtained from an adult with an advanced solid tumor such as melanoma, head and neck, liver or kidney cancer. CDR3s include the opening cysteine and the closing phenylalanine or tryptophan. Fields, in order: clone size, V gene, J gene, D gene, CDR3 DNA, CDR3 protein. D genes are given only for firm matches. Clone size is stated in some rows and not others, as once, few, many or a class when expanded.

clone_size: -; v_call: TRBV7-6; j_call: TRBJ2-1; d_call: TRBD2; cdr3_nt: TGTGCCAGCAGCCTCGGGACTAGCTCTCGGAATGAGCAGTTCTTC; cdr3_aa: CASSLGTSSRNEQFF
clone_size: -; v_call: TRBV4-1; j_call: TRBJ1-1; d_call: -; cdr3_nt: TGCGCCAGCAGCGTTGGACACGTAGACACTGAAGCTTTCTTT; cdr3_aa: CASSVGHVDTEAFF
clone_size: -; v_call: TRBV11-2; j_call: TRBJ2-7; d_call: -; cdr3_nt: TGTGCCAGCAGCTTAGATCCTAGATACGAGCAGTACTTC; cdr3_aa: CASSLDPRYEQYF
clone_size: -; v_call: TRBV6-4; j_call: TRBJ2-1; d_call: TRBD2; cdr3_nt: TGTGCCAGCAGAAAAGGGACTAGCGGGGGAGCCGCCTACAATGAGCAGTTCTTC; cdr3_aa: CASRKGTSGGAAYNEQFF
clone_size: -; v_call: TRBV2; j_call: TRBJ1-1; d_call: -; cdr3_nt: TGTGCCAGCACCCATCTGGGCCCGAGAGGAACTGAAGCTTTCTTT; cdr3_aa: CASTHLGPRGTEAFF
clone_size: -; v_call: TRBV27; j_call: TRBJ1-2; d_call: -; cdr3_nt: TGTGCCAGCAGTTATGTGTGGGGGGACTGGGGCTACACCTTC; cdr3_aa: CASSYVWGDWGYTF
clone_size: -; v_call: TRBV19; j_call: TRBJ1-5; d_call: -; cdr3_nt: TGTGCCAGTAGTTTAGGGGCTCAGGGCGGGAATAGCAATCAGCCCCAGCATTTT; cdr3_aa: CASSLGAQGGNSNQPQHF
clone_size: -; v_call: TRBV10-3; j_call: TRBJ1-2; d_call: TRBD1; cdr3_nt: TGTGCCATCAGTGGGACAGGGGCGGATGGCTACACCTTC; cdr3_aa: CAISGTGADGYTF
clone_size: -; v_call: TRBV29-1; j_call: TRBJ2-7; d_call: -; cdr3_nt: TGCAGCGTGGTTGATGGGGACGAGCAGTACTTC; cdr3_aa: CSVVDGDEQYF
clone_size: -; v_call: TRBV19; j_call: TRBJ2-7; d_call: -; cdr3_nt: TGTGCCAGTAGTATACGGCGGACTGTCGTGCGCGAGCAGTACTTC; cdr3_aa: CASSIRRTVVREQYF
clone_size: -; v_call: TRBV28; j_call: TRBJ2-7; d_call: -; cdr3_nt: TGTGCCAGCAGTTTTGGGGCCCAGGGCTACGGGCAGTACTTC; cdr3_aa: CASSFGAQGYGQYF
clone_size: few; v_call: TRBV21-1; j_call: TRBJ1-6; d_call: -; cdr3_nt: TGTGCCAGCAGCCCGCCCTACAGGGGGCGGAATTCACCCCTCCACTTT; cdr3_aa: CASSPPYRGRNSPLHF
clone_size: -; v_call: TRBV4-1; j_call: TRBJ2-1; d_call: -; cdr3_nt: TGCGCCAGCAGCCAAGTTCACAGTCGGTCCGGAGAGTTCTTC; cdr3_aa: CASSQVHSRSGEFF
clone_size: -; v_call: TRBV6-1; j_call: TRBJ2-5; d_call: TRBD2; cdr3_nt: TGTGCCAGCAGTGAAGCTGGGCTAGCGGGAGGTTGGGAGACCCAGTACTTC; cdr3_aa: CASSEAGLAGGWETQYF
clone_size: -; v_call: TRBV7-6; j_call: TRBJ1-1; d_call: -; cdr3_nt: TGTGCCAGCAGCTTAGCTGGGGCGAACACTGAAGCTTTCTTT; cdr3_aa: CASSLAGANTEAFF
clone_size: -; v_call: TRBV19; j_call: TRBJ2-7; d_call: -; cdr3_nt: TGTGCCAGTAGTTTACTAATCTTCTACGAGCAGTACTTC; cdr3_aa: CASSLLIFYEQYF
clone_size: -; v_call: TRBV6-1; j_call: TRBJ2-3; d_call: TRBD1; cdr3_nt: TGTGCCAGCAGTGAAAGGAGGGGACAGGGGTTGGATACGCAGTATTTT; cdr3_aa: CASSERRGQGLDTQYF
clone_size: -; v_call: TRBV7-1; j_call: TRBJ2-1; d_call: -; cdr3_nt: TGTGCCAGCAGCTTAGGATGGGACGGGAGCTCCTACAATGAGCAGTTCTTC; cdr3_aa: CASSLGWDGSSYNEQFF
clone_size: -; v_call: TRBV29-1; j_call: TRBJ2-7; d_call: -; cdr3_nt: TGCAGCGCCCTCACAGGGTTCTCCTACGAGCAGTACTTC; cdr3_aa: CSALTGFSYEQYF
clone_size: -; v_call: TRBV7-6; j_call: TRBJ2-7; d_call: TRBD2; cdr3_nt: TGTGCCAGCAGCCCCGGGACTAGCGGCTACGAGCAGTACTTC; cdr3_aa: CASSPGTSGYEQYF
clone_size: -; v_call: TRBV27; j_call: TRBJ1-4; d_call: -; cdr3_nt: TGTGCCAGCAGTTCGTATACAGGGAAGGGTGAAAAACTGTTTTTT; cdr3_aa: CASSSYTGKGEKLFF
clone_size: -; v_call: TRBV5-5; j_call: TRBJ2-7; d_call: -; cdr3_nt: TGTGCCAGCAGCTCCCGGGACGGTAATTACGAGCAGTACTTC; cdr3_aa: CASSSRDGNYEQYF
clone_size: -; v_call: TRBV5-1; j_call: TRBJ2-2; d_call: -; cdr3_nt: TGCGCCAGCAGCTTGGCCCCTCCAGGGGATGGTACCGGGGAGCTGTTTTTT; cdr3_aa: CASSLAPPGDGTGELFF